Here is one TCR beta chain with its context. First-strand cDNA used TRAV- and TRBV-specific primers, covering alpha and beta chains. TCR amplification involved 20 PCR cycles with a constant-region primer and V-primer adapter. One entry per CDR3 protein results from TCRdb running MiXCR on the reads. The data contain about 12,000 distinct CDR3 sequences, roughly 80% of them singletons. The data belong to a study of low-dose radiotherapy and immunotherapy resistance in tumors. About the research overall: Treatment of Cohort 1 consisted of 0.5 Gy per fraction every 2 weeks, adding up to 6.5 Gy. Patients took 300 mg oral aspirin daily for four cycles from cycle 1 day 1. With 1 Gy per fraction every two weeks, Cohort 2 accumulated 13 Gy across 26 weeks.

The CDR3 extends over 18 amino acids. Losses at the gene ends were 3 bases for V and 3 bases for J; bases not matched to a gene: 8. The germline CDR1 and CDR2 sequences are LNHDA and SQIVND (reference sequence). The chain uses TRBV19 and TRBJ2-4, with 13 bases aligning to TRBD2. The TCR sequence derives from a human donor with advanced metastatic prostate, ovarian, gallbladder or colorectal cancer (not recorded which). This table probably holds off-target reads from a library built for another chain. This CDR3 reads CASSIRTSGSIGKNIQYF. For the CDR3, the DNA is TGTGCCAGTAGTATCCGGACTAGCGGGAGTATCGGCAAAAACATTCAGTACTTC.